The 18 T cell receptor beta chains in this list originate from one sample, sequenced in a study of blood T cell repertoires in COVID-19 (dated by TCRdb to 2018 to 2020). The protocol used for the library was the immunoSEQ multiplex PCR assay. In TCRdb, the immuneACCESS table is reduced to in-frame sequences with V and J assigned. These tables do not hold every clone; where another copy was compared, an unresolved V gene accounts for under half, and the others remain unexplained. Recorded for this sample are about 62,000 clones; roughly 92% of them occurred a single time. 5% to 7% of the sample belongs to the ten largest clones. Source material: peripheral blood. These receptors were obtained from a human donor in a cohort sampled during active COVID-19.

The J gene is TRBJ2-5, the V gene TRBV18; 10 bases are shared with TRBD1. CDR3 length: 16 residues. The V and J ends lost 3 bases and 4 bases, in that order; junction bases with no gene match: 8. Germline CDR1 is KGHSH and CDR2 is LQKENI. The DNA of the CDR3 is TGTGCCAGCTCACCCTCCAGGACAGGGGGGGGAGAGACCCAGTACTTC. Its protein is CASSPSRTGGGETQYF.

This clone has ten or more counts. The chain couples TRBV6-5 to TRBJ1-1, with D maybe TRBD1 (5 bases). The CDR3 covers 15 residues. Between the trimmed V and J ends, which lost 0 bases and 2 bases, there was a span of 10 bases. Germline CDR1 MNHEY, CDR2 SVGAGI. CDR3: CASSYSQGLNTEAFF. As DNA, the CDR3 is TGTGCCAGCAGTTACTCCCAGGGTCTTAACACTGAAGCTTTCTTT.

The chain is built from TRBV9 and TRBJ1-6; possibly TRBD1 for D (6 bases). The V and J ends lost 0 bases and 8 bases respectively, with 15 bases between them. Germline V gene lookup returns CDR1 SGDLS and CDR2 YYNGEE. The CDR3 covers 16 residues. The CDR3 spells CASSVEGEGTYSPLHF. CDR3 coding DNA: TGTGCCAGCAGCGTAGAGGGGGAGGGAACCTATTCACCCCTCCACTTT. The full variable domain, rest sourced from reference TRBV9 and TRBJ1-6, is DSGVTQTPKHLITATGQRVTLRCSPRSGDLSVYWYQQSLDQGLQFLIQYYNGEERAKGNILERFSAQQFPDLHSELNLSSLELGDSALYFCASSVEGEGTYSPLHFGNGTRLTVT.

This clone has a single count. The chain uses TRBV6-6 and TRBJ2-3, with D possibly TRBD2 on 7 matching bases. This CDR3 has 14 residues. The germline CDR1 and CDR2 sequences are MNHNY and SVGAGI (reference sequence). Trimming pared 8 bases from V and 6 bases from J, leaving 18 bases between. The CDR3 protein is CASQEGGAGDTQYF. The CDR3 DNA reads as TGTGCCAGCCAGGAAGGGGGGGCCGGGGATACGCAGTATTTT.

This chain uses TRBV5-5 with TRBJ2-4; no reliable D call. The V end was cut by 4 bases, the J end by 2 bases, with 16 bases between. CDR3 length: 16 amino acids. Per germline, CDR1 SGHKS and CDR2 YYEKEE (reference sequence). The CDR3, as DNA: TGTGCCAGCAGCCTATCCCAGACCGACACCAAAAACATTCAGTACTTC. Translated: CASSLSQTDTKNIQYF.

The chain is built from TRBV11-2 and TRBJ2-7, with TRBD2 matching 8 bases. This CDR3 comprises 15 residues. Germline-derived CDR1 and CDR2 are SGHAT and FQNNGV. Trimming took 3 bases from V and 6 from J; bases not matched to a gene: 10. The CDR3: CASSFGGVPRGEQYF. CDR3 sequence (DNA): TGTGCCAGCAGCTTCGGGGGGGTCCCCCGGGGCGAGCAGTACTTC.

The CDR3 region is CASSLRGQLLEQYF. CDR3 nucleotides: TGTGCCAGCAGCCTCCGAGGACAGCTTCTCGAGCAGTACTTC. The chain employs TRBV7-8 and TRBJ2-7, with a tentative D call TRBD1 (6 bases). The V end was cut by 5 bases, the J end by 6 bases, with 17 bases between. CDR3 length: 14 amino acids. The germline CDR1 and CDR2 sequences are SGHVS and FQNEAQ.

The V call is TRBV30, the J call TRBJ1-1; the D gene is possibly TRBD1 (5 bases). Germline V gene sequence: CDR1 GTSNPN, CDR2 SVGIG (reference sequence). V lost 3 bases and J lost 8, with 13 bases in between. The length of the CDR3 is 12 residues. The CDR3 is CAWSNGAMEAFF. CDR3 in DNA: TGTGCCTGGAGCAATGGGGCGATGGAAGCTTTCTTT.

The V call is TRBV29-1, the J call TRBJ1-4; perhaps TRBD1 as D (5 bases). The CDR3 has 14 amino acids. Trimming cost V 4 bases and J 7 bases, with 16 bases left between them. Germline assignment: CDR1 SQVTM and CDR2 ANQGSEA. Here the CDR3 reads CSVVPTDSLEKLFF. The CDR3 region has the DNA TGCAGCGTTGTCCCCACTGACAGCCTTGAAAAACTGTTTTTT.

The chain recombines TRBV19 with TRBJ2-5; TRBD1 might be the D (5 bases). Trimming took off 1 base at V and 3 bases at J, with 18 bases between the two ends. Germline CDR1 reads LNHDA; CDR2 reads SQIVND (reference sequence). CDR3 length equals 17 residues. The CDR3 DNA follows: TGTGCCAGTAGTATAGCTTGGGCCGGACATACGGAAGAGACCCAGTACTTC. Protein product: CASSIAWAGHTEETQYF. The whole variable domain, remainder taken from reference TRBV19 and TRBJ2-5, is DGGITQSPKYLFRKEGQNVTLSCEQNLNHDAMYWYRQDPGQGLRLIYYSQIVNDFQKGDIAEGYSVSREKKESFPLTVTSAQKNPTAFYLCASSIAWAGHTEETQYFGPGTRLLVL.

This sequence joins TRBV3-1 (or the pseudogene TRBV3-2) and TRBJ1-2; 7 positions match TRBD1. V was pared by 5 bases and J by 8 bases, with 8 bases of the junction left unmatched. The CDR3 runs to 13 residues. Germline V gives CDR1 LGHDT, CDR2 YNNKEL (reference sequence). CDR3 protein: CASSSGGSRGYTF. The CDR3 nucleotides read TGTGCCAGCAGCTCAGGGGGGTCCAGAGGCTACACCTTC.

The genes are TRBV3-1 (or the pseudogene TRBV3-2) and TRBJ1-4; a weak D match, TRBD1 (5 bases). Germline CDR1 and CDR2: LGHDT and YNNKEL (reference sequence). V was trimmed by 0 bases and J by 6 bases, leaving 14 bases between them. The CDR3 has 16 residues. The CDR3 region is CASSQDRGLTHEKLFF. As DNA, the CDR3 is TGTGCCAGCAGCCAAGACCGGGGACTAACCCATGAAAAACTGTTTTTT.

This chain connects TRBV19 to TRBJ2-3; 11 positions agree with TRBD2. The CDR3 length is 17 residues. Germline CDR1 and CDR2: LNHDA and SQIVND (reference sequence). With V trimmed by 4 bases and J by 0 bases, 6 bases remained unmatched. The CDR3 DNA reads as TGTGCCAGTAGTACCTCACCTAGCGGGGGGAGCACAGATACGCAGTATTTT. Encoded protein: CASSTSPSGGSTDTQYF.

This clone was recorded once. The V gene is TRBV28, the J gene TRBJ2-5; TRBD2 matches at 10 bases. J was trimmed by 2 bases and V by 1 base; bases with no gene match: 7. Germline V CDR1 and CDR2: MDHEN, SYDVKM. The CDR3 spans 17 residues. CDR3 in DNA: TGTGCCAGCAGTTTATTGGTTAGCGGGAGGACTCAAGAGACCCAGTACTTC. Encoded protein: CASSLLVSGRTQETQYF. Full variable domain (remainder filled in from reference TRBV28 and TRBJ2-5): DVKVTQSSRYLVKRTGEKVFLECVQDMDHENMFWYRQDPGLGLRLIYFSYDVKMKEKGDIPEGYSVSREKKERFSLILESASTNQTSMYLCASSLLVSGRTQETQYFGPGTRLLVL.

The rearrangement joins TRBV27 to TRBJ1-1, with TRBD1 as a possible D gene (5 bases). V was trimmed by 4 bases and J by 4 bases, leaving 10 bases between them. CDR1 and CDR2 from the germline V gene are MNHEY and SMNVEV (reference sequence). The CDR3 runs 13 residues. The CDR3 reads CASSSQGATEAFF. CDR3 bases: TGTGCCAGCAGTTCGCAGGGTGCCACTGAAGCTTTCTTT.

This clone was counted a few times. This sequence joins TRBV6-2 or TRBV6-3 and TRBJ2-3; 10 bases agree with TRBD1. J was trimmed by 4 bases and V by 5 bases; bases with no gene match: 3. Germline loops: CDR1 MNHEY, CDR2 SVGEGT. The CDR3 has 14 amino acids. The CDR3 region is CASSLDRGPDTQYF. For the CDR3, the DNA is TGTGCCAGCAGTCTTGACAGGGGGCCAGATACGCAGTATTTT.

The V and J genes are TRBV2 and TRBJ2-7; TRBD1 is a possible D gene (5 bases). Germline V CDR1 and CDR2: SNHLY, FYNNEI. The CDR3 length is 13 residues. Trimming took off 8 bases at V and 6 bases at J, with 17 bases between the two ends. This CDR3 is CASGSREWGEQYF. The CDR3 DNA is TGTGCCAGCGGAAGCAGGGAATGGGGCGAGCAGTACTTC.

This sequence joins TRBV6-1 and TRBJ1-1; no reliable D call. This CDR3 region has 14 residues. Trimming removed 3 bases at V and 1 base at J, with 9 bases between. Germline assignment: CDR1 MNHNS and CDR2 SASEGT. CDR3 nucleotides: TGTGCCAGCAGTGAGGTGGGAGGGAACACTGAAGCTTTCTTT. It codes for CASSEVGGNTEAFF.